Sequencing of this TCR beta chain was carried out in a study of blood T cell repertoires in COVID-19 (dated by TCRdb to about 2020). As for the study more broadly: Samples covering the acute and convalescent phases of COVID-19 were provided by collaborators in the United States, Italy and Spain. The prospective study material was composed of cDNA or gDNA derived from T cells, B-cell-depleted T cells, or PBMCs. Deeply sampled blood TCRbeta repertoires from subjects exposed to, actively infected with, or recovered from COVID-19 were included in the dataset. The repertoires were released in a freely available public database intended as a resource for research on the immune response to SARS-CoV-2. The samples were drawn from the first 160 participants of the ongoing ImmuneRACE study and from over 950 subjects provided by 6 global collaborators. Nearly every sample came with metadata listing a de-identified subject ID, COVID-19 status, age in years and sex. Where available, HLA class I and class II types were obtained from metadata supplied by the sample provider rather than from assay-based typing.

At one collaborating source in Seattle, patients were enrolled during active infection and were followed longitudinally through the course of disease. Collaborating institutions collected whole blood in K2EDTA tubes following their own protocols. For TCRbeta analysis, collaborators shipped samples in one of three forms: frozen whole blood, isolated PBMCs, or DNA extracted from either of those sample types. This clone was detected only once. This clone's antigen is unknown. No much larger clonotype is one base removed from it; base qualities were not supplied. This sample includes further DNA sequences coding for the same CDR3. Overall study results and their limits: The amount of clinical and demographic metadata varied by source and participant and was provided uncurated.

The CDR3 has 11 amino acids, counting the end cysteine and phenylalanine. The CDR3 DNA has 33 bases and is translated from base 1. V and J lose 6 bases and 5 bases, and a span of 7 bases separates them. TCRbeta CDR3 regions were amplified from genomic DNA using the immunoSEQ Assay, a bias-controlled multiplex PCR. Per the source publication's procedure: The number of nucleated cells in each sample was estimated by amplification of reference gene primers within the assay. To quantify the absolute abundance of each unique TCRbeta CDR3 rearrangement, sequence reads were collapsed and filtered. For each sample, productive Simpson clonality was calculated as the square root of Simpson's diversity index over productive rearrangements. The immuneACCESS repertoire file appears here via TCRdb, limited to in-frame rearrangements. These files lack a portion of the clones; in checked studies, under half of the deficit traces to unresolved V genes, and the cause of the others is not known. The V and J calls and the clone size are those of that table, but D and trimming were determined from the DNA. This sample has about 62,000 clones in its table, and 75% to 90% of those were observed once. Together, the top ten hold about 20% of the sample.

The receptor comes from a woman aged 55-75 years with COVID-19, enrolled during active disease. Here the chain combines TRBV12-3 or TRBV12-4 and TRBJ1-2, with the D gene not confidently named. Sequencing was performed on peripheral blood. The sequenced DNA is TGTGCCAGCAGCCTAGCGTATGGCTACACCTTC. It codes for CASSLAYGYTF.